Presented here are 27 T cell receptor beta chains from one specimen sequenced in a study of T cell responses to AZD1222 COVID-19 vaccine. Repertoires were generated with immunoSEQ multiplex PCR, while TCRdb's copy carries only in-frame clones and drops some. Found here are 150,000 to 200,000 clones, around nine tenths of them singletons; the top ten hold 6% to 8.5%. Here the sequenced sample was peripheral blood, taken on day 0 of AZD1222 vaccination. The receptors here all came from an adult in good health.

This sequence joins TRBV30 and TRBJ1-5; TRBD1 matches 8 bases. J was trimmed by 5 bases and V by 0 bases; bases with no gene match: 3. CDR3 length: 14 residues. CDR1 and CDR2 (germline): GTSNPN, SVGIG (reference sequence). The CDR3 DNA sequence: TGTGCCTGGAGTGTCCTACAGGGGGATCAGCCCCAGCATTTT. Encoded protein: CAWSVLQGDQPQHF.

This chain joins TRBV5-4 and TRBJ2-2, with TRBD2 matching over 8 bases. V trimming: 4 bases; J trimming: 8 bases; junction bases outside the gene matches: 10. Germline CDR1 is SGHNT and CDR2 is YYREEE (reference sequence). The CDR3 sequence is 15 residues long. The CDR3 DNA reads as TGTGCCAGCAGCGAGGCGGGGGGCCGGGCTGGGGAGCTGTTTTTT. It yields the protein CASSEAGGRAGELFF. The full variable domain, rest sourced from reference TRBV5-4 and TRBJ2-2, is ETGVTQSPTHLIKTRGQQVTLRCSSQSGHNTVSWYQQALGQGPQFIFQYYREEENGRGNFPPRFSGLQFPNYSSELNVNALELDDSALYLCASSEAGGRAGELFFGEGSRLTVL.

The V call is TRBV3-1 (or the pseudogene TRBV3-2), the J call TRBJ1-2; no clear D gene. CDR3 length: 13 residues. Per germline, CDR1 LGHDT and CDR2 YNNKEL (reference sequence). Trimming shortened V by 5 bases and J by 5 bases, and 12 bases separated the two germline ends. The CDR3 nucleotides read TGTGCCAGCAGCTCCCCACGGACTTATGGCTACACCTTC. Translated, it gives CASSSPRTYGYTF.

V is TRBV2 and J is TRBJ1-2; 7 bases are shared with TRBD1. Germline CDR1 SNHLY, CDR2 FYNNEI. The CDR3 is 15 amino acids. J gave up 7 bases and V 3 bases, and 11 bases lay outside the gene matches. CDR3 bases: TGTGCCAGCAGTGATATGGGACAGAGAGGAATTGGCTACACCTTC. Its protein product is CASSDMGQRGIGYTF.

This chain uses TRBV2 with TRBJ1-6; D is uncertain. Germline V gene lookup returns CDR1 SNHLY and CDR2 FYNNEI. This CDR3 has 11 amino acids. V lost 8 bases to trimming and J lost 10 bases, with 9 bases between them. The CDR3 loop is CASGEPSPLHF. CDR3 nucleotide sequence: TGTGCCAGCGGGGAACCCTCACCCCTCCACTTT.

This chain links TRBV5-1 with TRBJ1-4; tentative D call: TRBD1 (6 bases). V was pared by 3 bases and J by 6 bases, with 12 bases between. CDR3 length equals 14 residues. CDR1 SGHRS and CDR2 YFSETQ come from the germline V gene. CDR3 sequence reads: CASSWQGRDEKLFF. For the CDR3, the DNA is TGCGCCAGCAGCTGGCAGGGGCGGGATGAAAAACTGTTTTTT.

The chain has TRBV6-5 and TRBJ2-3; 8 bases are a match to TRBD2. This CDR3 is built from 16 residues. V lost 4 bases and J lost 3; bases outside the gene matches: 9. Germline loops: CDR1 MNHEY, CDR2 SVGAGI. CDR3 sequence: CASSSWRGAGTDTQYF. For the CDR3, the DNA is TGTGCCAGCAGTTCATGGCGGGGGGCGGGAACAGATACGCAGTATTTT.

This chain connects TRBV7-8 to TRBJ2-1; tentatively, D is TRBD2 (5 bases). V was pared by 4 bases and J by 0 bases, with 10 bases between. CDR1 SGHVS and CDR2 FQNEAQ come from the germline V gene. The CDR3 consists of 15 residues. The CDR3 DNA reads TGTGCCAGCAGCTCCGGACTGGACTCCTACAATGAGCAGTTCTTC. Its protein product is CASSSGLDSYNEQFF. Supplemented by reference TRBV7-8 and TRBJ2-1, the full variable domain reads GAGVSQSPRYKVAKRGQDVALRCDPISGHVSLFWYQQALGQGPEFLTYFQNEAQLDKSGLPSDRFFAERPEGSVSTLKIQRTQQEDSAVYLCASSSGLDSYNEQFFGPGTRLTVL.

The CDR3 region is CASSEIPSGVGGNQPQHF. The CDR3 DNA reads TGCGCCAGCAGTGAGATTCCGAGTGGGGTTGGAGGCAATCAGCCCCAGCATTTT. V gene TRBV10-1 combines with J gene TRBJ1-5; D unresolved. V lost 2 bases to trimming and J lost 2 bases, with 19 bases between them. The CDR3 spans 18 residues. The V gene's germline CDR1 is WNHNN and CDR2 SYGVQD (reference sequence).

This clone has a count of ten or more. The V gene is TRBV2, the J gene TRBJ1-4; 11 bases agree with TRBD1. The CDR3 is 16 residues long. Germline V CDR1 and CDR2: SNHLY, FYNNEI. The ends lost 0 bases at V and 8 bases at J; junction bases unmatched: 5. CDR3 amino acids: CASSEASGQGDEKLFF. CDR3 sequence (DNA): TGTGCCAGCAGTGAAGCCTCGGGACAGGGGGACGAAAAACTGTTTTTT.

The chain combines TRBV29-1 with TRBJ2-6; maybe TRBD1 (5 bases). The CDR3 runs 15 residues. The V gene lost 3 bases and the J gene lost 0 bases, with 9 bases spanning the gap. Germline CDR1 SQVTM, CDR2 ANQGSEA. CDR3 sequence reads: CSVEGHPSGANVLTF. In DNA, the CDR3 is TGCAGCGTTGAGGGGCACCCCTCTGGGGCCAACGTCCTGACTTTC.

The CDR3 loop is CASSPTKNSPLHF. In DNA, the CDR3 is TGTGCCAGCAGCCCAACGAAGAATTCACCCCTCCACTTT. V is TRBV3-1 (or the pseudogene TRBV3-2) and J is TRBJ1-6; D remains ambiguous. CDR1 and CDR2 (germline): LGHDT, YNNKEL (reference sequence). The CDR3 loop spans 13 amino acids. Trimming cost V 4 bases and J 7 bases, with 8 bases left between them.

This chain joins TRBV7-2 and TRBJ1-5; possibly TRBD1 for D (5 bases). This CDR3 contains 15 residues. Trimming stripped 1 base from V and 7 bases from J, with 14 bases between. In germline, CDR1 is SGHTA, CDR2 FQGNSA. CDR3 in amino acids: CASSLVGQSSQPQHF. CDR3 sequence (DNA): TGTGCCAGCAGCTTAGTGGGGCAGAGTTCCCAGCCCCAGCATTTT.

The CDR3 nucleotides read TGTGCCACCAGCTCCCGACAGTTCAGGGATACGCAGTATTTT. This codes for CATSSRQFRDTQYF. This sequence joins TRBV15 and TRBJ2-3; tentative D call: TRBD1 (5 bases). The CDR3 has 14 residues. Germline CDR1 LNHNV, CDR2 YYDKDF (reference sequence). V was shortened by 5 bases and J by 6 bases, with 15 bases between the two germline ends.

The J gene is TRBJ2-7, the V gene TRBV4-1, with 7 positions matching TRBD1. With 1 base clipped from V and 3 bases from J, the junction kept 6 bases outside the gene matches. CDR3 size: 15 residues. From germline, CDR1 is MGHRA and CDR2 YSYEKL. The DNA of the CDR3 is TGCGCCAGCAGCCAAGGCCCGGGACAGTTCTACGAGCAGTACTTC. Translated: CASSQGPGQFYEQYF.

This clone was detected once. The chain is built from TRBV16 and TRBJ1-5; TRBD1 agrees at 7 bases. Germline lookup yields CDR1 KGHSY and CDR2 FQNENV. V lost 0 bases and J lost 7; bases outside the gene matches: 3. This CDR3 comprises 14 residues. CDR3 sequence (DNA): TGTGCCAGCAGCCAATCGACAGGGCTCCAGCCCCAGCATTTT. Protein sequence: CASSQSTGLQPQHF.

The chain carries TRBV6-2 or TRBV6-3 and TRBJ2-1; D is ambiguous. V lost 2 bases, J lost 4 bases, and 12 bases lay in between. The CDR3 length is 15 residues. The germline V gene has CDR1 MNHEY and CDR2 SVGEGT. CDR3 coding DNA: TGTGCCAGCAGTTACCTATCGCTGACATACAATGAGCAGTTCTTC. This sequence encodes CASSYLSLTYNEQFF.

The J gene is TRBJ1-2, the V gene TRBV28; possible D gene TRBD1, 5 bases. CDR3 length equals 14 residues. CDR1 and CDR2 (germline): MDHEN, SYDVKM. The ends were cut back, 4 bases at V and 5 bases at J, with 14 bases in the middle. The CDR3 DNA sequence: TGTGCCAGCAGTTCGGGGGGGAAGGAATATGGCTACACCTTC. This sequence encodes CASSSGGKEYGYTF.

The rearrangement joins TRBV30 to TRBJ2-6; D tentatively reads TRBD1 or TRBD2 (5 bases each). The CDR3 sequence is 17 residues long. V dropped 3 bases and J dropped 4 bases, with 19 bases sitting between them. Germline V gives CDR1 GTSNPN, CDR2 SVGIG (reference sequence). CDR3 in amino acids: CAWRRPGTPHGANVLTF. CDR3 in DNA: TGTGCCTGGAGGAGGCCCGGGACGCCGCACGGGGCCAACGTCCTGACTTTC. Using reference TRBV30 and TRBJ2-6 for the parts outside the CDR3, the full variable domain is SQTIHQWPATLVQPVGSPLSLECTVEGTSNPNLYWYRQAAGRGLQLLFYSVGIGQISSEVPQNLSASRPQDRQFILSSKKLLLSDSGFYLCAWRRPGTPHGANVLTFGAGSRLTVL.

The chain joins TRBV7-7 to TRBJ2-5, with a tentative D call TRBD1 (6 bases). Trimming left V 1 base short and J 5 bases short, with 11 bases between. The CDR3 is 14 amino acids. CDR1 and CDR2 from the germline V gene are SSHAT and FNYEAQ (reference sequence). CDR3 amino acids: CASSLEQGTETQYF. CDR3 in DNA: TGTGCCAGCAGCTTAGAACAGGGTACGGAGACCCAGTACTTC.

The chain recombines TRBV25-1 with TRBJ2-5, with TRBD1 matching over 7 bases. There are 14 residues in the CDR3. With V trimmed by 8 bases and J by 6 bases, 12 bases remained unmatched. Germline CDR1 reads MGHDK; CDR2 reads SYGVNS. CDR3 protein: CASSVPGTEQTQYF. CDR3 DNA: TGTGCCAGCTCTGTACCCGGGACAGAACAGACCCAGTACTTC.

The chain combines TRBV5-4 with TRBJ2-1; D gene uncertain. The length of the CDR3 is 12 residues. Trimming took off 0 bases at V and 7 bases at J, with 5 bases between the two ends. Germline CDR1 SGHNT, CDR2 YYREEE (reference sequence). The CDR3 here is CASSLATNEQFF. The CDR3 DNA reads TGTGCCAGCAGCTTGGCTACTAATGAGCAGTTCTTC.

The chain employs TRBV19 and TRBJ1-1; D unclear. Trimming pared 6 bases from V and 1 base from J, leaving 9 bases between. Germline CDR1 LNHDA, CDR2 SQIVND (reference sequence). This CDR3 region has 13 residues. The CDR3 here is CASSRRPNTEAFF. In nucleotides, the CDR3 is TGTGCCAGTAGCAGACGCCCGAACACTGAAGCTTTCTTT. Based on the CDR3 plus reference TRBV19 and TRBJ1-1, the full variable domain is DGGITQSPKYLFRKEGQNVTLSCEQNLNHDAMYWYRQDPGQGLRLIYYSQIVNDFQKGDIAEGYSVSREKKESFPLTVTSAQKNPTAFYLCASSRRPNTEAFFGQGTRLTVV.

The rearrangement joins TRBV30 to TRBJ2-3; unclear D gene. Germline CDR1 reads GTSNPN; CDR2 reads SVGIG (reference sequence). V was shortened by 0 bases and J by 2 bases, with 9 bases between the two germline ends. This CDR3 region has 14 residues. CDR3 sequence: CAWSVPKNTDTQYF. CDR3 DNA: TGTGCCTGGAGTGTCCCCAAGAACACAGATACGCAGTATTTT.

The gene calls are TRBV5-1 and TRBJ1-2; D is unresolved. Germline-derived CDR1 and CDR2 are SGHRS and YFSETQ. This CDR3 spans 14 amino acids. Trimming took off 4 bases at V and 2 bases at J, with 12 bases between the two ends. Here the CDR3 DNA reads TGCGCCAGCAGCCCCCAGGTAGAGAACTATGGCTACACCTTC. It specifies CASSPQVENYGYTF.

The chain links TRBV5-6 to TRBJ1-5; 8 bases line up with TRBD1. Germline lookup yields CDR1 SGHDT and CDR2 YYEEEE. V shed 4 bases, J shed 5 bases, and the junction held 14 bases outside the gene matches. CDR3 length: 17 amino acids. The CDR3 DNA reads as TGTGCCAGCAGCCGCAGAGGACAGGGAAGCAGGGATCAGCCCCAGCATTTT. It is translated as CASSRRGQGSRDQPQHF.

The gene calls are TRBV2 and TRBJ2-7; no firm D call. Germline V lookup: CDR1 SNHLY, CDR2 FYNNEI. Trimming cost V 6 bases and J 2 bases, with 8 bases left between them. This CDR3 is 12 amino acids long. The CDR3 DNA follows: TGTGCCAGCAGGTCGCTAACCTACGAGCAGTACTTC. Translating it yields CASRSLTYEQYF.